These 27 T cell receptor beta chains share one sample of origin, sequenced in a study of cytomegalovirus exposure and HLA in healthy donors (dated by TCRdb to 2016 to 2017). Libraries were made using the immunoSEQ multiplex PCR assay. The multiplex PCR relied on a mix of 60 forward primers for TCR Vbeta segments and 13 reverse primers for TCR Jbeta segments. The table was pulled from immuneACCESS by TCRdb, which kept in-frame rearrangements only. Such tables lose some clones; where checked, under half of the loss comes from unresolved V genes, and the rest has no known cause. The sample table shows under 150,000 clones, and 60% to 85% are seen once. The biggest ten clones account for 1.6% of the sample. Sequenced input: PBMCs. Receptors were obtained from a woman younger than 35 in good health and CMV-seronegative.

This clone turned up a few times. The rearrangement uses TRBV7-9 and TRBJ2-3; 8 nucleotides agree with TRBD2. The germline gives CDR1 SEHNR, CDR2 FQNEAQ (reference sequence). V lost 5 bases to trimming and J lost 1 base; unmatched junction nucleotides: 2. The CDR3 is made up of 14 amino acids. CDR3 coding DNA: TGTGCCAGCAGCCGGGGGGGCGGCACAGATACGCAGTATTTT. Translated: CASSRGGGTDTQYF.

The CDR3 DNA follows: TGCGCCAGCAGACAGGCCCCGACAGTTTCTGAAGCTTTCTTT. Residues: CASRQAPTVSEAFF. The chain links TRBV4-1 to TRBJ1-1; D might be TRBD1 (5 bases). V was cut by 6 bases and J by 6 bases, with 17 bases left in between. CDR1 and CDR2 from the germline V gene are MGHRA and YSYEKL. This CDR3 spans 14 amino acids.

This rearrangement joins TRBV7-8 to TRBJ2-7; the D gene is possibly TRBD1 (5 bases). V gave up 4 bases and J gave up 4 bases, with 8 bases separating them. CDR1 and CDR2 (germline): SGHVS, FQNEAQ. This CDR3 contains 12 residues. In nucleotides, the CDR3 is TGTGCCAGCAGCTGGGGCCTTTACGAGCAGTACTTC. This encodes CASSWGLYEQYF.

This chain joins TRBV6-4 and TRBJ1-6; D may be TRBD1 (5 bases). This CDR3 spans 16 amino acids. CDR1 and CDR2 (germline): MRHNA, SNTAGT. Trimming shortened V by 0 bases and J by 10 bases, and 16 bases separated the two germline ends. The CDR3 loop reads CASSDSPAGFGSPLHF. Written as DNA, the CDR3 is TGTGCCAGCAGTGACTCTCCCGCAGGGTTTGGATCACCCCTCCACTTT.

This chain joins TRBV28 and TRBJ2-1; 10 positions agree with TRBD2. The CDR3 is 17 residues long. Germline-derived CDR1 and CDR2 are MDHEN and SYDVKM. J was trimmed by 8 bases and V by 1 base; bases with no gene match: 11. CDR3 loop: CASSLYKRGGSGDEQFF. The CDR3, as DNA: TGTGCCAGCAGTTTATATAAGCGGGGGGGTTCTGGGGATGAGCAGTTCTTC.

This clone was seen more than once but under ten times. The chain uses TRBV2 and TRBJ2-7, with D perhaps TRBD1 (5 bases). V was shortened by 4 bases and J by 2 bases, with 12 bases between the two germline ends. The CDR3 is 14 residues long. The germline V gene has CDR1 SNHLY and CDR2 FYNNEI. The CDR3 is CASSVERRAYEQYF. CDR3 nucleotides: TGTGCCAGCAGTGTAGAGCGCAGGGCCTACGAGCAGTACTTC.

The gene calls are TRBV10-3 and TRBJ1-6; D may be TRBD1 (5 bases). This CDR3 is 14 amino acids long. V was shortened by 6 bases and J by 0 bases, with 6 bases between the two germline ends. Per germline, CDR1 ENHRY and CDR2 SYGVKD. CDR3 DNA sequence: TGTGCCATCAGCGACAGCTCCTATAATTCACCCCTCCACTTT. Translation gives CAISDSSYNSPLHF.

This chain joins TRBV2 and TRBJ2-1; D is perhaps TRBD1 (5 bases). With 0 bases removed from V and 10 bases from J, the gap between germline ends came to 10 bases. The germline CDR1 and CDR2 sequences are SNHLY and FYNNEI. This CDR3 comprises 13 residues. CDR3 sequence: CASSEAWTNEQFF. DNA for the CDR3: TGTGCCAGCAGTGAAGCGTGGACAAACGAGCAGTTCTTC.

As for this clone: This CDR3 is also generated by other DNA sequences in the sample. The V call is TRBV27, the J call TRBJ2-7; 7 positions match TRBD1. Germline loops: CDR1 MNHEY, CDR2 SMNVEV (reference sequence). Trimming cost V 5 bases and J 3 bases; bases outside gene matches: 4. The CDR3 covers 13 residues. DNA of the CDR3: TGTGCCAGCAGTCTGACAGGGAACTACGAGCAGTACTTC. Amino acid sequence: CASSLTGNYEQYF.

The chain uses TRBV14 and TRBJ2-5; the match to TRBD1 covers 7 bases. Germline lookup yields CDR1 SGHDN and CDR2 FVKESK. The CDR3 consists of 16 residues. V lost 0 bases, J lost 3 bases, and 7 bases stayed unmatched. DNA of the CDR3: TGTGCCAGCAGCCAAGACCTCAGGGACAGTAAAGAGACCCAGTACTTC. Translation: CASSQDLRDSKETQYF. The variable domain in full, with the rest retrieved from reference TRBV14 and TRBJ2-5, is EAGVTQFPSHSVIEKGQTVTLRCDPISGHDNLYWYRRVMGKEIKFLLHFVKESKQDESGMPNNRFLAERTGGTYSTLKVQPAELEDSGVYFCASSQDLRDSKETQYFGPGTRLLVL.

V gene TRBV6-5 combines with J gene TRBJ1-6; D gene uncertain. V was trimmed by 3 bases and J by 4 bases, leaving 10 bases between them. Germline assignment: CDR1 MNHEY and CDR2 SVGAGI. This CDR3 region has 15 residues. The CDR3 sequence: CASSYSNFYNSPLHF. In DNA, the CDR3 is TGTGCCAGCAGTTATTCTAACTTTTATAATTCACCCCTCCACTTT.

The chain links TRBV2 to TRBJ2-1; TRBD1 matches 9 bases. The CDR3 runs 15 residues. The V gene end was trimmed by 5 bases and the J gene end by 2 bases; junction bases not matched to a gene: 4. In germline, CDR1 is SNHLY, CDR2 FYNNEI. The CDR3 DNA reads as TGTGCCAGCAGTAACAGGGGGCGCACCTACAATGAGCAGTTCTTC. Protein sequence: CASSNRGRTYNEQFF.

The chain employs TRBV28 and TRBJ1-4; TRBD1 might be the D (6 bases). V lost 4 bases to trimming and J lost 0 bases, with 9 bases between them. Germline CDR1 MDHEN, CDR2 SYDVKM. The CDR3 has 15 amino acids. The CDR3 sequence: CASSSTGPTNEKLFF. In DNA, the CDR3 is TGTGCCAGCAGTTCAACAGGGCCAACTAATGAAAAACTGTTTTTT.

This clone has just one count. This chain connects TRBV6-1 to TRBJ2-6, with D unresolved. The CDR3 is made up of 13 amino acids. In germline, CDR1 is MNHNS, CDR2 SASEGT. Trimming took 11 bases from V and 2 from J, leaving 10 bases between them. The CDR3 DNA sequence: TGTGCCGAAGCGAGGACTGGGGCCAACGTCCTGACTTTC. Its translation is CAEARTGANVLTF.

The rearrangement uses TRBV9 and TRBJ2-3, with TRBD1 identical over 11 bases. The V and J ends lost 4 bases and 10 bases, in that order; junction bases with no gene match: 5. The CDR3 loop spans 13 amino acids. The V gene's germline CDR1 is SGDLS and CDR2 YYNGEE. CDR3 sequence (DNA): TGTGCCAGCAGCCCCGGGGGACAGGGGGCGCAGTATTTT. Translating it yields CASSPGGQGAQYF.

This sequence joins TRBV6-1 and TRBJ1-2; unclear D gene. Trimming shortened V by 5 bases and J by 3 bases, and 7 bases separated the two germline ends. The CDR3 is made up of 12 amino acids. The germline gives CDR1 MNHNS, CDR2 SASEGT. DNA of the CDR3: TGTGCCAGCAGTCCCCAATACTATGGCTACACCTTC. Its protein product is CASSPQYYGYTF.

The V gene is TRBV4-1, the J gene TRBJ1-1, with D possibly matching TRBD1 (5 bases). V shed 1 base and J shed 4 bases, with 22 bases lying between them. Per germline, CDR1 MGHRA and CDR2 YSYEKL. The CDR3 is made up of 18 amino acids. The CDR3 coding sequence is TGCGCCAGCAGCCAAGGACCTGGAGGGCAGGGTGAGGGCACTGAAGCTTTCTTT. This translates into CASSQGPGGQGEGTEAFF.

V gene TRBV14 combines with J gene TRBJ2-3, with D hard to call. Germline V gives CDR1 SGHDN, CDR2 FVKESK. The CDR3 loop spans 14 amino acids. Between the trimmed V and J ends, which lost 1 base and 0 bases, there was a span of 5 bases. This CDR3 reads CASSQVGSTDTQYF. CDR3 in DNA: TGTGCCAGCAGCCAAGTCGGTAGCACAGATACGCAGTATTTT. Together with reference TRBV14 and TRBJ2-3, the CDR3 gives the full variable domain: EAGVTQFPSHSVIEKGQTVTLRCDPISGHDNLYWYRRVMGKEIKFLLHFVKESKQDESGMPNNRFLAERTGGTYSTLKVQPAELEDSGVYFCASSQVGSTDTQYFGPGTRLTVL.

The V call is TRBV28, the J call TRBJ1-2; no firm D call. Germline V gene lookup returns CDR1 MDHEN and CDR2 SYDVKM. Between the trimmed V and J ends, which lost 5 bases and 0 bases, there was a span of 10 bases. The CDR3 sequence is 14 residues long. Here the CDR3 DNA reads TGTGCCAGCAGTGTTCCTACAGCTAACTATGGCTACACCTTC. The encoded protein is CASSVPTANYGYTF.

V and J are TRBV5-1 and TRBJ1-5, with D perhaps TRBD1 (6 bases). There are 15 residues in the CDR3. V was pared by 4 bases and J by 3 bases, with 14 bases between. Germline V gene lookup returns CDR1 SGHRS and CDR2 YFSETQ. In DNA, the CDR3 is TGCGCCAGCAGCCCCGGACAGACTCACAATCAGCCCCAGCATTTT. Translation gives CASSPGQTHNQPQHF.

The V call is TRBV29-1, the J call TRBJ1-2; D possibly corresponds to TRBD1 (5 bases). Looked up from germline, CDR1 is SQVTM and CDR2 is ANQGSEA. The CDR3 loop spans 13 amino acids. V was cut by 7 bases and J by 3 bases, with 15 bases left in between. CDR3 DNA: TGCAGCGCCGCTGGGACGGGAGACTATGGCTACACCTTC. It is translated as CSAAGTGDYGYTF.

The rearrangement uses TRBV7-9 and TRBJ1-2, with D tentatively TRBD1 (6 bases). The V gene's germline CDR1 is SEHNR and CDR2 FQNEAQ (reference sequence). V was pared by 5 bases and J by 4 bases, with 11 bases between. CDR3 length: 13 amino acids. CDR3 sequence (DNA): TGTGCCAGCAGCCCACAGGGTCCCTATGGCTACACCTTC. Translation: CASSPQGPYGYTF.

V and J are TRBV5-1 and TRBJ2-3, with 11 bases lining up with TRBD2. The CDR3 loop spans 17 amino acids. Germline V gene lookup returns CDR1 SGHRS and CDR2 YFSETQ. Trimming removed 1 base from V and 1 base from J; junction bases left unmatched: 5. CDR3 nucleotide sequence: TGCGCCAGCAGCTTGACATCGACTAGCGGGGGCACAGATACGCAGTATTTT. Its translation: CASSLTSTSGGTDTQYF.

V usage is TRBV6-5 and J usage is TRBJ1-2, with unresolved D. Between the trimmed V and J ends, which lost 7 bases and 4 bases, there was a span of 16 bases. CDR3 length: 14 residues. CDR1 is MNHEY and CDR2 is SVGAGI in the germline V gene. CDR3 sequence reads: CASMRFGGSYGYTF. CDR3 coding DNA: TGTGCCAGCATGAGATTTGGAGGAAGCTATGGCTACACCTTC.

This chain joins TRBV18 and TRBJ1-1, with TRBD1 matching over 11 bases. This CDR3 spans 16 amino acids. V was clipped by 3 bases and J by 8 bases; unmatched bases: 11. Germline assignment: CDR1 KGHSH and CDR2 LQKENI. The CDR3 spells CASSPSRGRTGGEAFF. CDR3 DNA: TGTGCCAGCTCACCGTCTCGGGGGAGGACAGGGGGCGAAGCTTTCTTT.

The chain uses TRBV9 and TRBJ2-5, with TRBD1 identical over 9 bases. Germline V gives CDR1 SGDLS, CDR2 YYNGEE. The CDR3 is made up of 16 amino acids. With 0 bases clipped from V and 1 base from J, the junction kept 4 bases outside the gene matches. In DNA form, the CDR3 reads TGTGCCAGCAGCGTAGGGGGACAGGGTTCCCAAGAGACCCAGTACTTC. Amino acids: CASSVGGQGSQETQYF.

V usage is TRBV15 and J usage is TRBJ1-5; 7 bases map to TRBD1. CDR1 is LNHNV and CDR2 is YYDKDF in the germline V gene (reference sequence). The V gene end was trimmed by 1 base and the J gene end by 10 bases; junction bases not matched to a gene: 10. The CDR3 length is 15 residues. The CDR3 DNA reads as TGTGCCACCAGCAGAGTGGGGGGCAGACAGGGCCCCCAGCATTTT. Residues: CATSRVGGRQGPQHF.